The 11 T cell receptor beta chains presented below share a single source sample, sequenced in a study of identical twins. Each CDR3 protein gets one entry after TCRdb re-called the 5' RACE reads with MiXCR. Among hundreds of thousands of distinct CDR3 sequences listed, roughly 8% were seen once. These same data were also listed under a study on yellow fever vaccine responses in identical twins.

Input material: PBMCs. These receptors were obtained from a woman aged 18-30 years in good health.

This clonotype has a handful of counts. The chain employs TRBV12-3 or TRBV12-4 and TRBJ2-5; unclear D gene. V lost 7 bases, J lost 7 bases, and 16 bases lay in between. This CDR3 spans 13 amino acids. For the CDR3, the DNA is TGTGCCAGCAAGTCCGACACTTTGGCGACCCAGTACTTC. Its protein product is CASKSDTLATQYF.

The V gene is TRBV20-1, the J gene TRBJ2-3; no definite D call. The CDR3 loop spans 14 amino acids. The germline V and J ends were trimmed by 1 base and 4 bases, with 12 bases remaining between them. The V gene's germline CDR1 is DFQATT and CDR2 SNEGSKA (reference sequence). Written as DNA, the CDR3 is TGCAGTGCTAGAGCGTACACTGGGTCAGATACGCAGTATTTT. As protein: CSARAYTGSDTQYF.

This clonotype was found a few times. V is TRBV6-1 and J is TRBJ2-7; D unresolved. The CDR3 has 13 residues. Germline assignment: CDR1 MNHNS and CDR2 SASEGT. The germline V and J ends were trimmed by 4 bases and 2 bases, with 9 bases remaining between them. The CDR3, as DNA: TGTGCCAGCAGTGCGGCGAGCGCCTACGAGCAGTACTTC. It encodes CASSAASAYEQYF.

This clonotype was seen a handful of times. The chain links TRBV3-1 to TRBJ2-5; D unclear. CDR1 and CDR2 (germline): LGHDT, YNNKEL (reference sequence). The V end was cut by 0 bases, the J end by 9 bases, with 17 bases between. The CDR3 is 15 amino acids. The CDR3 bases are TGTGCCAGCAGCCAAGATCCGGAGATACTCGAGGCCCAGTACTTC. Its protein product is CASSQDPEILEAQYF.

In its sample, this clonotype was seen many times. The CDR3 here is CASSLDRGRGEQYF. Here the CDR3 DNA reads TGCGCCAGCAGCTTGGACAGGGGGCGCGGCGAGCAGTACTTC. The chain uses TRBV5-1 and TRBJ2-7; 9 bases match TRBD1. CDR1 is SGHRS, CDR2 YFSETQ, per germline. V was pared by 0 bases and J by 6 bases, with 4 bases of the junction left unmatched. CDR3 length: 14 residues.

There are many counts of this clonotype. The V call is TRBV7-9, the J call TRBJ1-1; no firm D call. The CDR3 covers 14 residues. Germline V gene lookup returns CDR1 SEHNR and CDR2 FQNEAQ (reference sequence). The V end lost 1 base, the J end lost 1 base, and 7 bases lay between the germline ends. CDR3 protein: CASSLGRENTEAFF. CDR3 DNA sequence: TGTGCCAGCAGCTTAGGAAGGGAGAACACTGAAGCTTTCTTT.

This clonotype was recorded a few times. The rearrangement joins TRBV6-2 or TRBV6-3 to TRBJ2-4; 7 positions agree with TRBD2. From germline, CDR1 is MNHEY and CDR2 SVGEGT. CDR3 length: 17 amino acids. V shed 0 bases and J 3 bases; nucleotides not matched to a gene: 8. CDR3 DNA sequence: TGTGCCAGCAGTTACTCGACGCGGGAGTATGGCAAAAACATTCAGTACTTC. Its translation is CASSYSTREYGKNIQYF.

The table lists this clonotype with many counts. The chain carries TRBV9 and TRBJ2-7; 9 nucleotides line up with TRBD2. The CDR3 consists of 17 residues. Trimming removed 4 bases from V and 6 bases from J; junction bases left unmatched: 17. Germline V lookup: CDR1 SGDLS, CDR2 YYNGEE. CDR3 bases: TGTGCCAGCAGCCCGAGCTTCGGCGGGGGGGCGTTTCCCGAGCAGTACTTC. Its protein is CASSPSFGGGAFPEQYF.

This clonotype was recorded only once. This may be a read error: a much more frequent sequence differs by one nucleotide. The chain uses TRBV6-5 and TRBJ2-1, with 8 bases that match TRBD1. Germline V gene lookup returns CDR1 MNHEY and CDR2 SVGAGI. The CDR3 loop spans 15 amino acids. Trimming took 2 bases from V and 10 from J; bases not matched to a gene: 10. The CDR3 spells CASSYAAGGSGEQFF. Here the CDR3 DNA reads TGTGCCAGCAGTTACGCTGCAGGGGGCTCCGGGGAGCAGTTCTTC.

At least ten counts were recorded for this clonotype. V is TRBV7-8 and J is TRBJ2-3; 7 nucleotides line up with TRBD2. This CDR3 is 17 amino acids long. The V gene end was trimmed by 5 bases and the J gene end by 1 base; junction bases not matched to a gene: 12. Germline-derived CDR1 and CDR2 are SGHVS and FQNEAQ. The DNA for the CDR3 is TGTGCCAGCAGCCTCGGAGCGGGGCCACCTGGCACAGATACGCAGTATTTT. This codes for CASSLGAGPPGTDTQYF.

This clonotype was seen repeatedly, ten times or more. The CDR3 sequence: CASTTRGSTKNIQYF. The CDR3 coding sequence is TGTGCCAGCACTACGAGGGGGTCTACCAAAAACATTCAGTACTTC. The chain links TRBV12-3 or TRBV12-4 to TRBJ2-4, with a tentative D call TRBD1 (6 bases). CDR3 length equals 15 residues. Trimming pared 7 bases from V and 2 bases from J, leaving 15 bases between.